This T cell receptor beta chain was obtained from a study of blood T cell repertoires in COVID-19. Study in general: PBMCs, B-cell-depleted T cells, or T cells provided the cDNA or gDNA that made up the material.

Per the study methods: Reference gene primer amplification in the assay estimated nucleated cell counts. TCRdb's copy holds only in-frame clones and misses some; the assay was immunoSEQ multiplex PCR. Clone size and V and J calls were adopted from that table, with D and trimming inferred from the DNA. The profile covers 100,000 or so clones, with roughly 90% appearing a single time and around 6% taken by the ten largest. V trimming: 4 bases; J trimming: 7 bases; junction bases outside the gene matches: 6. The CDR3 covers 15 residues. The germline gives CDR1 SGHDN, CDR2 FVKESK. The genes are TRBV14 and TRBJ2-5, with TRBD2 matching over 13 bases. The sample comprised peripheral blood. This sequence was found in a woman aged 55-75 years with acute or convalescent COVID-19. The CDR3 region has the DNA TGTGCCAGCAGCCTAGGGACTAGCGGGGCCGGGACCCAGTACTTC. Its translation is CASSLGTSGAGTQYF.